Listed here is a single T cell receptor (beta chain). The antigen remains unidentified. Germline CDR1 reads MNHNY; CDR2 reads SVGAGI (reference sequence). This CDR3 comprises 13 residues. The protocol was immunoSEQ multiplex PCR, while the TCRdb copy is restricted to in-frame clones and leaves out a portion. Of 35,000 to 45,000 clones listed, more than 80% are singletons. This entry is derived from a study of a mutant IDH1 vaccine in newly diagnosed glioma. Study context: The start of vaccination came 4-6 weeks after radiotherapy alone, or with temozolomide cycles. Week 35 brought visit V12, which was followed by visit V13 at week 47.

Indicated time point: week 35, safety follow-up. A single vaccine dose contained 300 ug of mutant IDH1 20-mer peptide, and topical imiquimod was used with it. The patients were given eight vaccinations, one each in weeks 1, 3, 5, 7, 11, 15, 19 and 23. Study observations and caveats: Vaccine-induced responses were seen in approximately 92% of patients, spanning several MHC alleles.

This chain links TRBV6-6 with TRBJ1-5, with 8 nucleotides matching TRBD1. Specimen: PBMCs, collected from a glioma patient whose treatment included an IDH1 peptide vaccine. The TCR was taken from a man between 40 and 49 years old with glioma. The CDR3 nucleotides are TGTGTATCTTTACAGGGGGTGAATCAGCCCCAGCATTTT. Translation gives CVSLQGVNQPQHF.